The 4 T cell receptor beta chains listed next were all sequenced from one sample in a study of T cell responses to AZD1222 COVID-19 vaccine. This table comes from immunoSEQ multiplex PCR, and its TCRdb copy is limited to in-frame clones, with some not included. The sample carries some 110,000 clones, 70% to 90% recorded once. Source: peripheral blood, taken on day 0 of MenACWY control vaccination. The receptors here all came from an adult in good health.

This chain connects TRBV3-1 (or the pseudogene TRBV3-2) to TRBJ2-3, with D uncertain. V lost 4 bases to trimming and J lost 1 base, with 9 bases between them. The germline V gene has CDR1 LGHDT and CDR2 YNNKEL (reference sequence). The CDR3 runs to 14 residues. CDR3 DNA sequence: TGTGCCAGCAGCCTAGGTTTGGGCACAGATACGCAGTATTTT. Amino acid sequence: CASSLGLGTDTQYF.

This rearrangement joins TRBV7-9 to TRBJ1-1, with D maybe TRBD1 (5 bases). In germline, CDR1 is SEHNR, CDR2 FQNEAQ (reference sequence). V lost 1 base, J lost 3 bases, and 9 bases lay in between. The CDR3 sequence is 14 residues long. In nucleotides, the CDR3 is TGTGCCAGCAGCTTAGTGGGGGTAGACACTGAAGCTTTCTTT. Translated, it gives CASSLVGVDTEAFF.

The gene calls are TRBV5-6 and TRBJ1-5; 9 positions agree with TRBD1. The ends lost 4 bases at V and 2 bases at J; junction bases unmatched: 7. Germline CDR1 is SGHDT and CDR2 is YYEEEE. CDR3 length equals 16 residues. The CDR3 DNA sequence: TGTGCCAGCAGCGCCAGGACAGGGGCCGGCAATCAGCCCCAGCATTTT. Protein: CASSARTGAGNQPQHF.

This clone has only a few counts. This CDR3 reads CASSFGEQGRKNSPLHF. CDR3 in DNA: TGCGCCAGCAGCTTTGGGGAACAGGGACGGAAGAATTCACCCCTCCACTTT. The chain carries TRBV5-1 and TRBJ1-6, with D perhaps matching TRBD1 (6 bases). Germline lookup yields CDR1 SGHRS and CDR2 YFSETQ. V lost 2 bases and J lost 7, with 19 bases in between. This CDR3 comprises 17 residues.